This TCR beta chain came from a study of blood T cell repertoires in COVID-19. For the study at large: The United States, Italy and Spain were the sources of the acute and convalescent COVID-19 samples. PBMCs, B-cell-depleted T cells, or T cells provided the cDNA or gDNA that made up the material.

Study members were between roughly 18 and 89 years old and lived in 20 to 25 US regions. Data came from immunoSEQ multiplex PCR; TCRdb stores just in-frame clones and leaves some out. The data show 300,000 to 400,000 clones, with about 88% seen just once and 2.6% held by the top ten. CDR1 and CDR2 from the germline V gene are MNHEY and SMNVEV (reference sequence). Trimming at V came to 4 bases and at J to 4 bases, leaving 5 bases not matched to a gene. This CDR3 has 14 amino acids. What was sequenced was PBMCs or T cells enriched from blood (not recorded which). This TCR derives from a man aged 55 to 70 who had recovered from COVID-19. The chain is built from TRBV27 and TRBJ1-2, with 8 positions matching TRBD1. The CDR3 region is CASSSRGLSYGYTF. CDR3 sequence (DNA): TGTGCCAGCAGTTCCAGGGGGCTCAGCTATGGCTACACCTTC.